A selection of T cell receptor beta chains follows, all from one sample in a study of beta chain features in type 1 diabetes. Measured with immunoSEQ multiplex PCR; TCRdb has only the in-frame clones, and not every one. The sample has 810,000 or so clones; roughly a sixth are singletons. The sample comprised naive CD4+ T cells from blood. Every receptor here comes from a woman under 30 in good health. The CDR3 runs from the conserved cysteine through the conserved F or W. The D gene is left open where the match is weak. The size entry is marked missing in some rows and otherwise reads once, few, many or a size class.

v_gene	d_gene	j_gene	abundance	CDR3nt	CDR3aa
TRBV18	TRBD2	TRBJ2-1	.	TGTGCCAGCTCACCGATAGCGGGAGGGCTCAATGAGCAGTTCTTC	CASSPIAGGLNEQFF
TRBV28	.	TRBJ2-5	few	TGTGCCAGCAGTTCAAGCGGCTTTCTCCAAGAGACCCAGTACTTC	CASSSSGFLQETQYF
TRBV27	.	TRBJ1-1	.	TGTGCCAGCAGTGGCCCCGGGCAGTCAGCTTTCTTT	CASSGPGQSAFF
TRBV28	TRBD1	TRBJ1-5	.	TGTGCCAGCAGACATCAGGGGGCACTTCAGCCCCAGCATTTT	CASRHQGALQPQHF
TRBV19	.	TRBJ1-2	few	TGTGCCAGTAGTATCGAACGACAGATATCCTATGGCTACACCTTC	CASSIERQISYGYTF
TRBV15	.	TRBJ2-1	.	TGTGCCACCAGCAGAGATCTGGCTGGAGGAAGGAATGAGCAGTTCTTC	CATSRDLAGGRNEQFF
TRBV6-1	.	TRBJ2-7	few	TGTGCCAGCAGTGGAGGGGACGGATACGAGCAGTACTTC	CASSGGDGYEQYF
TRBV7-2	.	TRBJ2-1	.	TGTGCCAGCAGCTTAGAGGCCACGAGCTCCTACAATGAGCAGTTCTTC	CASSLEATSSYNEQFF
TRBV11-1	TRBD2	TRBJ2-1	.	TGTGCCAGCAGCCTAGTGACTAGCGGGAGGCTGGATGAGCAGTTCTTC	CASSLVTSGRLDEQFF
TRBV11-1	.	TRBJ1-2	.	TGTGCCAGCAGCCCCCTGGGCTCGGGGACCCTGGACTATGGCTACACCTTC	CASSPLGSGTLDYGYTF
TRBV10-3	.	TRBJ2-1	many	TGTGCCATCAGCGCCCCCGGTTTACTCAATGAGCAGTTCTTC	CAISAPGLLNEQFF
TRBV11-2	.	TRBJ1-1	.	TGTGCCAGCAGCTTAGCCGTGGGGGTGAACACTGAAGCTTTCTTT	CASSLAVGVNTEAFF
TRBV19	TRBD2	TRBJ2-3	few	TGTGCCAGTAGTGTCGGGACTAGCGGCACAGATACGCAGTATTTT	CASSVGTSGTDTQYF
TRBV4-3	TRBD2	TRBJ2-3	.	TGCGCCAGCAGCCAAGTTCCTAGCGGGTCCACAGATACGCAGTATTTT	CASSQVPSGSTDTQYF
TRBV9	TRBD2	TRBJ2-1	.	TGTGCCAGCAGCGGACGACTGTCTAGCGGGAGGTTTTACGAGCAGTTCTTC	CASSGRLSSGRFYEQFF
TRBV7-2	.	TRBJ2-2	few	TGTGCCAGCAGTCACGACGCAGGGCGGAACACCGGGGAGCTGTTTTTT	CASSHDAGRNTGELFF
TRBV20-1	.	TRBJ1-1	.	TGCAGTGCCCATCCGGGGATCGGAGCTTTCTTT	CSAHPGIGAFF
TRBV6-5	.	TRBJ2-5	few	TGTGCCAGCAGTCGGTCGGGGACCCTCCAAGAGACCCAGTACTTC	CASSRSGTLQETQYF
TRBV4-2	TRBD2	TRBJ2-1	few	TGTGCCAGCAGCCCAAGCGGGAGGGCCGCAAGGAATGAGCAGTTCTTC	CASSPSGRAARNEQFF
TRBV19	TRBD1	TRBJ2-2	few	TGTGCCAGTAGTCCACGGGACAGAGGCACCGGGGAGCTGTTTTTT	CASSPRDRGTGELFF
TRBV9	TRBD2	TRBJ2-3	.	TGTGCCAGCAGCTTGCGGGAGGGCCGGAGTCTGTATTTT	CASSLREGRSLYF
TRBV14	TRBD1	TRBJ2-5	few	TGTGCCAGCAGCGCCCAGGGGGACGGCCAGTACTTC	CASSAQGDGQYF
TRBV28	TRBD1	TRBJ1-5	.	TGTGCCAGCAGTCCGCCTCCGACAGGGACTATGAGCAATCAGCCCCAGCATTTT	CASSPPPTGTMSNQPQHF
TRBV28	.	TRBJ1-5	few	TGTGCCAGCAACCATGGGATACCCTGGGGCAATCAGCCCCAGCATTTT	CASNHGIPWGNQPQHF
TRBV28	.	TRBJ2-6	.	TGTGCCAGCAGTCAAGGAATTCAATCTCGGGCCAACGTCCTGACTTTC	CASSQGIQSRANVLTF
TRBV11-2	.	TRBJ2-1	few	TGTGCCAGTCAGGGGCAGGGGAAACCCAATGAGCAGTTCTTC	CASQGQGKPNEQFF
TRBV18	.	TRBJ1-4	few	TGTGCCAGCTCACCCCGGGCGGTGTCTAATGAAAAACTGTTTTTT	CASSPRAVSNEKLFF
TRBV6-1	.	TRBJ2-7	.	TGTGCCAGCAGTTTAACCGATACCGCTGGGAGCGAGCAGTACTTC	CASSLTDTAGSEQYF
TRBV9	.	TRBJ2-7	.	TGTGCCAGCAGCGTAGAGGGAGAGCGACTGATCTACGAGCAGTACTTC	CASSVEGERLIYEQYF
TRBV20-1	TRBD2	TRBJ2-1	.	TGCAGTGCTAGGGCAGGGAGGGGGCAGTTCTTC	CSARAGRGQFF
TRBV9	TRBD1	TRBJ2-5	few	TGTGCCAGCAGCGTTCGACAGGGTCGACAAGAGACCCAGTACTTC	CASSVRQGRQETQYF
TRBV7-6	.	TRBJ1-2	few	TGTGCCAGCAGCTTAGGATTGGGCGGTAACTATGGCTACACCTTC	CASSLGLGGNYGYTF
TRBV7-9	.	TRBJ2-5	.	TGTGCCAGCAGAGTTGGCGAGACCCAGTACTTC	CASRVGETQYF
TRBV28	.	TRBJ2-1	.	TGTGCCAGCAGCCCACCGCCGACTAGGGGGCAGTTCTTC	CASSPPPTRGQFF
TRBV7-8	.	TRBJ2-5	.	TGTGCCAGCAGCCGAGAAGGACGGACCGGAGAGACCCAGTACTTC	CASSREGRTGETQYF
TRBV10-3	.	TRBJ2-3	.	TGTGCCACCGGGACGCTAGACGGCCCAGATACGCAGTATTTT	CATGTLDGPDTQYF
TRBV5-8	TRBD1	TRBJ1-1	.	TGTGCCAGCAGCCGCAGGGACAGGCGGATGAACACTGAAGCTTTCTTT	CASSRRDRRMNTEAFF
TRBV2	.	TRBJ2-1	few	TGTGCCAGCGGCCGGCAGAACCGCGTTAAGTATATGGATGAGCAGTTCTTC	CASGRQNRVKYMDEQFF
TRBV19	.	TRBJ2-5	.	TGTGCCAGTAGTAGGGACCTTGGAGAGACCCAGTACTTC	CASSRDLGETQYF
TRBV10-3	.	TRBJ1-4	few	TGTGCCATCAGCGACAGTCGGACTAATGAAAAACTGTTTTTT	CAISDSRTNEKLFF
TRBV6-1	.	TRBJ2-3	few	TGTGCCAGCAGTGAAATGGCACATACGCAGTATTTT	CASSEMAHTQYF
TRBV6-5	.	TRBJ2-1	.	TGTGCCTCCCGGACTGGCAACAATGAGCAGTTCTTC	CASRTGNNEQFF
TRBV5-4	.	TRBJ1-1	.	TGTGCCAGCAGCCCCCGGGTTGGAACGGGAACTGAAGCTTTCTTT	CASSPRVGTGTEAFF
TRBV7-8	TRBD1	TRBJ2-3	.	TGTGCCAGCAGCTTAGGGGCGGGACAGGGTACCCATACGCAGTATTTT	CASSLGAGQGTHTQYF
TRBV20-1	TRBD2	TRBJ2-7	.	TGCAGTGCTAGAACCCGTGGGGGGGAGTACTTC	CSARTRGGEYF
TRBV7-9	TRBD1	TRBJ2-5	few	TGTGCCAGCAGCACGACCGGGACAGGGGGCTGGGAGACCCAGTACTTC	CASSTTGTGGWETQYF
TRBV27	TRBD2	TRBJ2-1	few	TGTGCCAGCAGTTTAAGAGGGACTAGTTCCTACAATGAGCAGTTCTTC	CASSLRGTSSYNEQFF
TRBV4-3	.	TRBJ2-7	.	TGCGCCAGCAGCTCCTTGGCAGGTTACGAGCAGTACTTC	CASSSLAGYEQYF
TRBV7-2	.	TRBJ1-2	.	TGTGCCAGCAGCTTAAACAGGGCTGGCTACACCTTC	CASSLNRAGYTF
TRBV9	TRBD2	TRBJ2-3	few	TGTGCCAGCAGCGGGTACCGGGCGGGAGCAGGGACAGATACGCAGTATTTT	CASSGYRAGAGTDTQYF
TRBV7-6	.	TRBJ2-7	few	TGTGCCAGCAGCCAAGTACAGCACGTCAGCTCCTACGAGCAGTACTTC	CASSQVQHVSSYEQYF
TRBV7-3	.	TRBJ1-5	.	TGTGCCAGCAGCTTAACGCCCGATCAGCCCCAGCATTTT	CASSLTPDQPQHF
TRBV5-4	TRBD2	TRBJ2-1	.	TGTGCCAGCAGCGAGGGACTAGCGGGGGAGGTGCAGTTCTTC	CASSEGLAGEVQFF
TRBV5-1	.	TRBJ2-7	few	TGCGCCAGCAGCTTGGTGGGTCGGGGCAGCTCCTACGAGCAGTACTTC	CASSLVGRGSSYEQYF
TRBV25-1	.	TRBJ1-4	.	TGTGCCAGCAGTGATGACAGAGCTAATGAAAAACTGTTTTTT	CASSDDRANEKLFF
TRBV5-4	TRBD1	TRBJ2-1	.	TGTGCCAGCAGCCAAGTCGGATGGGACAGGGGTGGCCATGAGCAGTTCTTC	CASSQVGWDRGGHEQFF
TRBV7-2	.	TRBJ1-5	.	TGTGCCAGCAGCTTTTGGGGGGACAGCAATCAGCCCCAGCATTTT	CASSFWGDSNQPQHF
TRBV5-1	TRBD2	TRBJ2-2	few	TGCGCCAGCAGCTTCGGGACCGGACTAGCGGGATATAACACCGGGGAGCTGTTTTTT	CASSFGTGLAGYNTGELFF
TRBV27	.	TRBJ2-1	.	TGTGCCAGCAGTTTTAGGACAGCCCCCTACAATGAGCAGTTCTTC	CASSFRTAPYNEQFF
TRBV15	.	TRBJ1-1	.	TGTGCCACCAGCAGAGATCTGGGAGAGCAAGCTTTCTTT	CATSRDLGEQAFF